This record looks at one TCR beta chain sequence and its context. What this receptor recognizes is not known. Qualities for individual bases were not recorded, and no much larger clone is one base off. Libraries were made using the immunoSEQ multiplex PCR assay. For the multiplex PCR, a mixture combining 60 forward primers for TCR Vbeta segments and 13 reverse primers for TCR Jbeta segments was used. A multiplex PCR assay on genomic DNA amplified the CDR3 region of rearranged TCR beta genes. Amplified TCR beta libraries were sequenced as 87-base-pair reads on the Illumina HiSeq System. For the original study's pipeline: A later analysis counted about 80 million unique TCR beta chains across the 640 or so repertoires, and around 12 million of these chains were shared by at least two donors. Raw reads were error-corrected and collapsed into unique sequences with a nearest-neighbor algorithm that merged closely related sequences to remove PCR and sequencing errors. Alignment of CDR3 sequences to IMGT reference sequences was used to assign V, D and J gene segments. Each retained sequence needed at least a six-nucleotide match to both a V gene segment and a J gene segment. A rearrangement counted as productive if the CDR3 had no stop codons and remained in frame with V and J, and every other rearrangement counted as non-productive. CDR3 was defined according to IMGT convention as the region running from the second conserved V-encoded cysteine to the conserved J-encoded phenylalanine. The earlier analysis of fewer than 700 of the donors excluded sequences that lacked an unambiguous match to a single V gene segment. In an earlier analysis of approximately 550 of the donors, V segments were called functional above 56.7% productive rearrangements and were called segregating when the between-donor standard deviation exceeded 5%. A statistical classification framework was built for diagnosing cytomegalovirus status from the catalog of TCR beta chain sequences. In a later analysis, V and J genes were assigned by comparing TCR nucleotide sequences against IMGT/GENE-DB human TR gene sequences. Using the TCRdist pipeline, a later analysis assigned CDR3 sequences along with most-parsimonious VDJ recombination scenarios. In a later analysis, each TCR beta chain was defined by its CDR3 amino acid sequence together with its V-gene family, and reads lacking a unique V-gene family were excluded. To address suspected cross-contamination and a sequencing artifact, a later analysis removed roughly 640 highly shared, low-generation-probability nucleotide sequences. In a later analysis, a clonal expansion index for each public chain was calculated from normalized within-repertoire ranks of inferred template counts. In a later analysis, generation probabilities were computed using a VDJ recombination model fitted to out-of-frame rearrangements, and the results were checked against IGoR. In a later analysis, hypergeometric tests were used to score TCR-TCR, TCR-HLA and TCR-CMV co-occurrence, with a repertoire-size bias correction applied to TCR pairs. In a later analysis, false discovery rates were estimated by permuting HLA or CMV assignments 20 times. In a later analysis, co-occurring TCRs were grouped using DBSCAN, with TCRdist sequence similarity added in when clustering inside HLA-allele-positive subsets. Co-occurrence clustering excluded repertoires with fewer than 30,000 or more than 120,000 public chains, plus five with anomalous nucleotide sharing. Imported from immuneACCESS, the table was reduced by TCRdb to in-frame sequences with V and J called. These copies leave out some clones; in studies compared against another copy, an unresolved V gene accounts for under half, and the cause of the remainder is not known. The D gene and trimming were derived from the DNA, and the V and J assignments and clone size from that table. This sample comprises about 89,000 clones, less than 85% of them detected only once. The top ten hold 7.4% of the sample.

The data stem from a study of cytomegalovirus exposure and HLA in healthy donors (dated by TCRdb to about 2017). Regarding the research as a whole: In an earlier analysis of 450 to 750 of the donors, around 290 Gb of sequence data and about 110 million unique TCR beta sequences from roughly 190 million T cells were reported. An early release covering roughly 600 HLA-typed donors comprised roughly 300 gigabases of sequencing data and about 90 million unique TCR sequences. The study profiled the T cell repertoires of hundreds of subjects by immunosequencing and related them to cytomegalovirus serostatus. Donor age, sex, ethnicity and CMV serostatus were compiled alongside the repertoire data. An earlier analysis of more than 450 of the donors used high-throughput TCR beta sequencing to judge whether each TCR beta V gene segment behaved as functional or pseudogenic. The later analysis used no new phenotypic data to find candidate immune exposures, relying instead on TCR beta sequences and their occurrence across donors. Four to six DR-DQ haplotypes were handled as single units for association and clustering, since linkage in the cohort was strong. The aim of the study was to test whether cataloging public T cell receptors could identify signatures of past pathogen exposure. Among the roughly 380 genotyped donors, around 81% belonged to the genetic ancestry cluster associated with self-reported Caucasian donors. In a later analysis, previously published TCR beta repertoires from some 640 donors were re-analyzed and high-resolution HLA genotyping was added so that TCR occurrence patterns could be studied. A later genetic analysis used genome-wide SNP genotypes for about 65% of the 666 donors, treating that subset as a discovery cohort. Both class I and class II loci were covered by HLA typing, at four-digit resolution. Along with the roughly 700-subject first cohort, a separate validation cohort of over 90 different subjects was used. Every repertoire in the discovery cohort had been generated on one and the same sequencing platform. To predict cytomegalovirus infection status, the study combined high-throughput TCR immunosequencing, statistical association of individual TCRs with disease status, and machine learning. Across 398 genotyped donors of the cohort, an average of about 250,000 unique TCR beta nucleotide sequences per donor were sequenced, and about a sixth of those sequences were non-productive. The number of typed donors differed by locus: about 620-630 for A, B, C, DRB1 and DQB1; 522 for DQA1; some 590 for DPA1; and some 430 for DPB1. Summary of the overall study and its limitations: For the cohort, immune exposure information was limited to CMV serostatus. Because counts were too low, approximately 18 rarely observed V segments, including chromosome 9 orphons, were excluded from the earlier analysis of several hundred of the donors. According to a later genetic analysis, donors in an Asian-associated ancestry cluster had fewer N-insertions in productive TCRs than the approximately 610-donor mean. The sequencing pipeline was judged likely to have produced a cluster of highly shared sequence variants as a technical artifact. According to a later analysis, most CMV-associated TCR beta chains appeared to be HLA-restricted, and the HLA associations seemed to be driven largely by CMV exposure. In vitro tests confirmed that three of the cytomegalovirus-associated TCR beta chains recognize cytomegalovirus antigens. Linkage disequilibrium might explain the correlated functional status among segregating V segments, but an unknown experimental factor could not be excluded. A later analysis found that TCR association rates varied across HLA loci, with DRB1 alleles showing the most associated TCRs and HLA-C alleles the fewest. Because the 87-base-pair reads could not distinguish some IMGT-functional V segments, including TRBV6-2 and TRBV6-3, those segments were excluded. HLA typing was unavailable for some donors at each locus, so association tests used only the typed subset. Broadly in line with IMGT annotations, most TCR beta V segments showed up in productive rearrangements about 87% or about 30% of the time in an earlier analysis of about 500 of the donors. A later analysis reported that several top co-occurrence clusters appeared linked to parvovirus B19, influenza, CMV and Epstein-Barr virus. The study gave a list of under 200 TCR beta chains associated with cytomegalovirus. A further reported finding was that TCR beta sequences accurately predicted the HLA-A and HLA-B alleles for most subjects in the first cohort. In both the original and validation cohorts, the classifier was reported to diagnose cytomegalovirus status with high specificity and sensitivity. Most TCR sequences were seen in very few donors, while some public TCRs were found in many individuals. Strong co-occurrence of HLA alleles, especially DR and DQ, made assigning TCR associations to individual alleles difficult. The authors suggested that the approach could potentially be generalized to other disease states and immunological phenotypes. Specific HLA alleles were associated with 15,000 to 20,000 TCR beta sequences at a false discovery rate of 0.05 in a later analysis. Presence/absence analyses assumed roughly uniform sequencing depth across donors, an assumption that may not hold. This cohort had only TCR beta chains sequenced, and the lack of alpha or paired-chain data limited which features could be detected. A later genetic analysis associated a missense DCLRE1C variant with V-gene and J-gene trimming of TCR beta chains, and an independent cohort replicated the association. In a later analysis, HLA-associated TCR beta chains were found to be more clonally expanded and to have lower generation probabilities than equally common non-associated chains.

The CDR3 holds 15 amino acids from the cysteine to the phenylalanine. Only the CDR3 DNA is retained, 45 bases long and in frame from the first base. Trimming at the junction amounts to 5 bases on V and 5 bases on J, and the germline ends lie 18 bases apart. For CDR1 and CDR2, the germline V gene lists SGHAT and FQNNGV. In total, roughly 670 healthy bone marrow donors made up the cohort. All cohort members were sampled while nominally healthy, although unrecorded immune exposures were likely present. The donor was CMV seropositive and was included in the group of about 290 seropositive cohort members. Every donor gave a peripheral blood sample, and the peripheral blood mononuclear cells from that sample were used for TCR beta sequencing. The Qiagen DNeasy Blood Extraction Kit was used to extract genomic DNA from the blood cell samples.

Here the chain combines TRBV11-2 and TRBJ2-5, with a tentative D gene TRBD2 over 6 matching bases. Sequencing was performed on PBMCs. This TCR was sampled from a man aged 40-55 years in good health and CMV-seropositive. In nucleotide form, the sequence is TGTGCCAGCAGCCCTATGGGGGGTGGCGGGGAGACCCAGTACTTC. It translates as CASSPMGGGGETQYF.